This passage covers 6 T cell receptor beta chains from one sample sequenced in a study of shared clonotypes between healthy human individuals. Naivety among CD8 cells was defined by CD45RO negativity and positive CCR7 selection, thereby excluding terminally differentiated effector memory CD45RA+ cells. Some clones are missing from TCRdb's copy, which holds only in-frame ones; the method was immunoSEQ multiplex PCR. The repertoire has approximately 740,000 clones, nearly 95% of them found once; the top ten carry approximately 25%. Sequenced input: naive CD8+ T cells sorted from blood. The receptors shown here come from a young man in good health.

The J gene is TRBJ2-3, the V gene TRBV6-4; 10 positions agree with TRBD2. Trimming took 4 bases from V and 1 from J; bases not matched to a gene: 2. The length of the CDR3 is 15 residues. Per the germline V gene, CDR1 is MRHNA and CDR2 is SNTAGT. CDR3 region: CASSGGTSGTDTQYF. The CDR3 DNA sequence: TGTGCCAGCAGTGGAGGGACTAGCGGCACAGATACGCAGTATTTT.

V usage is TRBV5-8 and J usage is TRBJ1-1, with D unclear. Germline loops: CDR1 SGHTS, CDR2 YDEGEE. With 1 base removed from V and 0 bases from J, the gap between germline ends came to 13 bases. There are 16 residues in the CDR3. CDR3 coding DNA: TGTGCCAGCAGCTTGCGAGGAGGTCGGATGAACACTGAAGCTTTCTTT. This gives the protein CASSLRGGRMNTEAFF.

The chain combines TRBV6-1 with TRBJ1-5, with D perhaps matching TRBD1 (5 bases). Germline V CDR1 and CDR2: MNHNS, SASEGT. The CDR3 totals 15 residues. The ends were cut back, 8 bases at V and 0 bases at J, with 14 bases in the middle. Here the CDR3 reads CASSVGGYSNQPQHF. In DNA form, the CDR3 reads TGTGCCAGCTCTGTGGGGGGATATAGCAATCAGCCCCAGCATTTT.

The V gene is TRBV10-1, the J gene TRBJ2-1; D is undetermined. CDR3 size: 12 residues. The germline V and J ends were trimmed by 9 bases and 6 bases, with 12 bases remaining between them. Germline V gene lookup returns CDR1 WNHNN and CDR2 SYGVQD (reference sequence). The CDR3 region has the DNA TGCGCCAGTGCGAATGGCTTCAATGAGCAGTTCTTC. Its protein product is CASANGFNEQFF.

This clone was seen more than once but under ten times. CDR3 DNA sequence: TGTGCCAGCAGCTCCGAGGGGTACGCCCCAAGGGAGACCCAGTACTTC. Protein: CASSSEGYAPRETQYF. The V gene is TRBV7-8, the J gene TRBJ2-5, with D perhaps assigned TRBD1 or TRBD2 (5 bases each). In germline, CDR1 is SGHVS, CDR2 FQNEAQ. Trimming took off 4 bases at V and 5 bases at J, with 20 bases between the two ends. CDR3 length: 16 residues.

The chain carries TRBV14 and TRBJ2-4; D may be TRBD2 (6 bases). This CDR3 comprises 14 residues. Germline CDR1 SGHDN, CDR2 FVKESK. With 4 bases removed from V and 7 bases from J, the gap between germline ends came to 14 bases. CDR3 nucleotides: TGTGCCAGCAGCCGCTGGGACTCCCTGAACATTCAGTACTTC. It specifies CASSRWDSLNIQYF.